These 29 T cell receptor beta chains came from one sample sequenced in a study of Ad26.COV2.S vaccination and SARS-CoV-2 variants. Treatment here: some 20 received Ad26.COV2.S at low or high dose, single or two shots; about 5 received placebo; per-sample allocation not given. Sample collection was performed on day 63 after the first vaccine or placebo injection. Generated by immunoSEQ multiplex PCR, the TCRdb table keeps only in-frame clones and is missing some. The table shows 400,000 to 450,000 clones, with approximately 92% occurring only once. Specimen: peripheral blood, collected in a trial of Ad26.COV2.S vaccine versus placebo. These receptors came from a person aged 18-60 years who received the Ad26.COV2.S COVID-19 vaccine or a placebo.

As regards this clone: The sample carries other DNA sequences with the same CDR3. The CDR3 DNA is TGTGCCAGCTCACCACCAAGTCAAGAGACCCAGTACTTC. This gives the protein CASSPPSQETQYF. The chain recombines TRBV18 with TRBJ2-5; no reliable D call. The CDR3 is 13 residues long. The germline CDR1 and CDR2 sequences are KGHSH and LQKENI. V was clipped by 0 bases and J by 2 bases, with 4 bases between them.

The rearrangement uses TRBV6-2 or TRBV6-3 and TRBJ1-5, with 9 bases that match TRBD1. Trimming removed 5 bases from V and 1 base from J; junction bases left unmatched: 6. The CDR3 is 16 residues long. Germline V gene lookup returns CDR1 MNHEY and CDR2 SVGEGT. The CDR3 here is CASSQGQGRSNQPQHF. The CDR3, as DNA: TGTGCCAGCAGTCAGGGACAGGGCAGGAGCAATCAGCCCCAGCATTTT.

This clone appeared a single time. CDR3: CAISDRHDRNTEAFF. CDR3 bases: TGTGCCATCAGTGACCGACACGACCGGAACACTGAAGCTTTCTTT. The rearrangement joins TRBV10-3 to TRBJ1-1; D is uncertain. Trimming shortened V by 3 bases and J by 1 base, and 12 bases separated the two germline ends. The V gene's germline CDR1 is ENHRY and CDR2 SYGVKD. The CDR3 sequence is 15 residues long.

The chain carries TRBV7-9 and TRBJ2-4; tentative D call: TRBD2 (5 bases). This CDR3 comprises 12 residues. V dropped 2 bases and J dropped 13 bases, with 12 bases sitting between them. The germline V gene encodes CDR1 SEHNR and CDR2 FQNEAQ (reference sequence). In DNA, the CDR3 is TGTGCCAGCAGCTTAAGAGGGCCACAACAGTACTTC. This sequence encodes CASSLRGPQQYF.

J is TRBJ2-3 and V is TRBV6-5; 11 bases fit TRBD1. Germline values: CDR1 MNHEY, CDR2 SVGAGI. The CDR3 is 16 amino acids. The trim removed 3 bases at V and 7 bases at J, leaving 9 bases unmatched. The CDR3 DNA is TGTGCCAGCAGTTATTCCTCCGGGACAGGGGGATATACGCAGTATTTT. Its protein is CASSYSSGTGGYTQYF.

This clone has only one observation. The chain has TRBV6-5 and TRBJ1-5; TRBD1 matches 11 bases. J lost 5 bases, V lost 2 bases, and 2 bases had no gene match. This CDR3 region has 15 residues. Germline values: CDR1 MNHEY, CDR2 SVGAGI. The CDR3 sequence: CASSYGQGAHQPQHF. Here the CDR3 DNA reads TGTGCCAGCAGTTACGGACAGGGGGCTCATCAGCCCCAGCATTTT.

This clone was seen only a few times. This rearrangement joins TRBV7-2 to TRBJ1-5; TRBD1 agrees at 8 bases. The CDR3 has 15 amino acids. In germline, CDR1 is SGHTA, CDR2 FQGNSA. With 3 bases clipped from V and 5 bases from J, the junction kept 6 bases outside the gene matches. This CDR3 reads CASSFYSGGDQPQHF. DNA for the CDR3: TGTGCCAGCAGCTTCTATTCAGGGGGCGATCAGCCCCAGCATTTT. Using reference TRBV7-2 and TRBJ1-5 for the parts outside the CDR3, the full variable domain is GAGVSQSPSNKVTEKGKDVELRCDPISGHTALYWYRQSLGQGLEFLIYFQGNSAPDKSGLPSDRFSAERTGGSVSTLTIQRTQQEDSAVYLCASSFYSGGDQPQHFGDGTRLSIL.

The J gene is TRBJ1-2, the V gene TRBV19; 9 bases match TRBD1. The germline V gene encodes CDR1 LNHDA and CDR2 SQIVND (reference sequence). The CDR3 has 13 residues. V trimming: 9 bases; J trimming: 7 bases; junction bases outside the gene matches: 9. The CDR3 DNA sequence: TGTGCCAGCTCATCCGGACAGGGGCTTGGCTACACCTTC. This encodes CASSSGQGLGYTF.

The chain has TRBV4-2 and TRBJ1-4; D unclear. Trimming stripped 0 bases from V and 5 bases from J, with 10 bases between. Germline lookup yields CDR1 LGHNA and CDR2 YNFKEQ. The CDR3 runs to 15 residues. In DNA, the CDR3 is TGTGCCAGCAGCCAAGATGTCGGAGAGAATGAAAAACTGTTTTTT. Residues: CASSQDVGENEKLFF.

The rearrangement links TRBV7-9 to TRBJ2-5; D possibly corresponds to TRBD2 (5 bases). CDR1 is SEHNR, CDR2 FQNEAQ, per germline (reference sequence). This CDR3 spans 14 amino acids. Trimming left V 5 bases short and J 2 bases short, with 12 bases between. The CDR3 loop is CASSARTSQETQYF. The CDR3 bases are TGTGCCAGCAGCGCTAGGACTTCTCAAGAGACCCAGTACTTC.

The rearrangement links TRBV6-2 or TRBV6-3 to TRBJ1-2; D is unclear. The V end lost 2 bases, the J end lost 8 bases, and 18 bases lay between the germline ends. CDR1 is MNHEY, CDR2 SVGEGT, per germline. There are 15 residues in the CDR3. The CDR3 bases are TGTGCCAGCAGTTACCGGGCCCTCAGCACGCAGGGCTACACCTTC. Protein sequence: CASSYRALSTQGYTF.

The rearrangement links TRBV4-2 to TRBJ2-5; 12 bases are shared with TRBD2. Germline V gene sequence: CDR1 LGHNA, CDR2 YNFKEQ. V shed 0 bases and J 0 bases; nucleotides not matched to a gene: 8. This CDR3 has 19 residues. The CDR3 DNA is TGTGCCAGCAGCCAAGATTTGTCTAGCGGGAGGGTTTACCAAGAGACCCAGTACTTC. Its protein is CASSQDLSSGRVYQETQYF.

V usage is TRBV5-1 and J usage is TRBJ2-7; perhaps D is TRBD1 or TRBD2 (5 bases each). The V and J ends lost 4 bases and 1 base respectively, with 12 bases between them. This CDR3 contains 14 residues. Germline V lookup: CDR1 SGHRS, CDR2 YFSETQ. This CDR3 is CASSGMGRSYEQYF. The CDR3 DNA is TGCGCCAGCAGCGGAATGGGACGGTCCTACGAGCAGTACTTC.

The CDR3 nucleotides read TGTGCCAGCAGCGTAACGGCAGGGGGCCTCTCTGGAAACACCATATATTTT. Protein product: CASSVTAGGLSGNTIYF. This sequence joins TRBV9 and TRBJ1-3, with 8 bases fitting TRBD1. Germline V gives CDR1 SGDLS, CDR2 YYNGEE. The junction had 6 bases not matched to a gene; V was cut back by 1 base and J by 0 bases. The CDR3 covers 17 residues.

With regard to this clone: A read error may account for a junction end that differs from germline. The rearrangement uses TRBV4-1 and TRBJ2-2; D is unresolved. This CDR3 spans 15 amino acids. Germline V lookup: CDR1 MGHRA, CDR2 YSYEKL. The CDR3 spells CASSQVVLNAGELFF. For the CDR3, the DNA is TGCGCCAGCAGCCAAGTAGTTTTGAACGCCGGGGAGCTGTTTTTT.

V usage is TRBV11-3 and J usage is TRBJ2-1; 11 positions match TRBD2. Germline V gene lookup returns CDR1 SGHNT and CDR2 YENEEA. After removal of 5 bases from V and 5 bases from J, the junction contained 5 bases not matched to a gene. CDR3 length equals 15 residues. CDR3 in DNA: TGTGCCAGCAGCCCGGGACTAGCGGCGAACAATGAGCAGTTCTTC. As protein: CASSPGLAANNEQFF.

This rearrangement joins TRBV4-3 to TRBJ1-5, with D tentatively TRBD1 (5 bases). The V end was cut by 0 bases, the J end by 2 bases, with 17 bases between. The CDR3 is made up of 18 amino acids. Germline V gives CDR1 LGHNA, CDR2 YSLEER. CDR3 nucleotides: TGCGCCAGCAGCCAAGAGTGGGGGGTAGGGCTAGGCAATCAGCCCCAGCATTTT. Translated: CASSQEWGVGLGNQPQHF.

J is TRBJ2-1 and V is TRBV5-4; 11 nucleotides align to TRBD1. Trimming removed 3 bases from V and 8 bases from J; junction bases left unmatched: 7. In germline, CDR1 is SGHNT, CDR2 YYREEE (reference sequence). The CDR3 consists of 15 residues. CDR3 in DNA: TGTGCCAGCAGCTCCGGGACAGGGGGGCCCCATGAGCAGTTCTTC. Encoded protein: CASSSGTGGPHEQFF.

CDR3 amino acids: CASSYTSSENEQFF. DNA for the CDR3: TGTGCCAGCAGCTATACTAGCTCTGAGAATGAGCAGTTCTTC. J is TRBJ2-1 and V is TRBV7-2; possibly TRBD2 for D (6 bases). Germline-derived CDR1 and CDR2 are SGHTA and FQGNSA. The CDR3 is 14 amino acids. The V and J ends lost 4 bases and 7 bases respectively, with 14 bases between them.

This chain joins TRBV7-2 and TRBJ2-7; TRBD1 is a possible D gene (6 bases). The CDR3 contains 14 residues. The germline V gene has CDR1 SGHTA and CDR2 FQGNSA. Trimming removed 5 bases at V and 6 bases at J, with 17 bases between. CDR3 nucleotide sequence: TGTGCCAGCAGCACCCGTGGGGGCTTTGGCGAGCAGTACTTC. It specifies CASSTRGGFGEQYF. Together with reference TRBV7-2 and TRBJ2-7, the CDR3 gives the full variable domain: GAGVSQSPSNKVTEKGKDVELRCDPISGHTALYWYRQSLGQGLEFLIYFQGNSAPDKSGLPSDRFSAERTGGSVSTLTIQRTQQEDSAVYLCASSTRGGFGEQYFGPGTRLTVT.

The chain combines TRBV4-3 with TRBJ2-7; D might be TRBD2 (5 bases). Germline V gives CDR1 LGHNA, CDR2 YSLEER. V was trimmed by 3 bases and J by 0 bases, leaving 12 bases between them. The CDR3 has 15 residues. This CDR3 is CASSQSSSGSYEQYF. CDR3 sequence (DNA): TGCGCCAGCAGCCAGAGTTCGAGCGGCTCCTACGAGCAGTACTTC.

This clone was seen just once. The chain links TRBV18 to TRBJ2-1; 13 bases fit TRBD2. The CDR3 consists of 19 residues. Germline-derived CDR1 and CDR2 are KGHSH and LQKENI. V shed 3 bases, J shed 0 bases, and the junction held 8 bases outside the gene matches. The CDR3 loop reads CASSPTGLAGETSYNEQFF. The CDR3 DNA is TGTGCCAGCTCACCTACCGGACTAGCGGGAGAGACCTCCTACAATGAGCAGTTCTTC.

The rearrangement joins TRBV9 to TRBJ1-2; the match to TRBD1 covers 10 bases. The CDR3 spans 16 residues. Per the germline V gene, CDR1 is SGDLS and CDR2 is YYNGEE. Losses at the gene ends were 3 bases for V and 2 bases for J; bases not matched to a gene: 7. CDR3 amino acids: CASSGGQGTKNYGYTF. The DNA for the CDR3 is TGTGCCAGCAGCGGGGGACAGGGGACGAAAAACTATGGCTACACCTTC. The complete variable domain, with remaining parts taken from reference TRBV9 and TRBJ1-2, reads DSGVTQTPKHLITATGQRVTLRCSPRSGDLSVYWYQQSLDQGLQFLIQYYNGEERAKGNILERFSAQQFPDLHSELNLSSLELGDSALYFCASSGGQGTKNYGYTFGSGTRLTVV.

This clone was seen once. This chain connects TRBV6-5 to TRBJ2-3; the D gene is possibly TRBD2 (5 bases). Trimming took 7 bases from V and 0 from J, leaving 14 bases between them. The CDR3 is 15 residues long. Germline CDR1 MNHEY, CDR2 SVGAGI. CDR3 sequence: CASKRDATSTDTQYF. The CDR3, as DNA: TGTGCCAGCAAACGGGATGCCACTAGCACAGATACGCAGTATTTT.

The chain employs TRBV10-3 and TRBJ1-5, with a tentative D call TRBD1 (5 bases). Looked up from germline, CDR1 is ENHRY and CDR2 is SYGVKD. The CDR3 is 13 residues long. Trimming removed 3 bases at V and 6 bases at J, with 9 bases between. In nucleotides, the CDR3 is TGTGCCATCAGTGACAGGGTGGGTCAGCCCCAGCATTTT. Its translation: CAISDRVGQPQHF.

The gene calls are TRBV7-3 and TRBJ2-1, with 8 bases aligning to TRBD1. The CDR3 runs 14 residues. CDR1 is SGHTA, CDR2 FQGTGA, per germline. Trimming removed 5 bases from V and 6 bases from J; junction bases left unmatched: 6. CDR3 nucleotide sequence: TGTGCCAGCAGCACCGGACAGGGCGGCAATGAGCAGTTCTTC. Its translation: CASSTGQGGNEQFF.

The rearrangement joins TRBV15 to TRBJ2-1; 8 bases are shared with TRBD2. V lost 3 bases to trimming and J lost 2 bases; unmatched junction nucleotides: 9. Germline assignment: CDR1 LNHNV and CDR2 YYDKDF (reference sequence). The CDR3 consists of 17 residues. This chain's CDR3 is CATSSMTSAVAYNEQFF. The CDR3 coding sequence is TGTGCCACCAGCAGTATGACTAGCGCCGTTGCCTACAATGAGCAGTTCTTC.

The DNA of the CDR3 is TGCGCTACGGGACTAGACTACGAGCAGTACTTC. Amino acids: CATGLDYEQYF. The chain has TRBV20-1 and TRBJ2-7; TRBD2 matches at 8 bases. Germline V CDR1 and CDR2: DFQATT, SNEGSKA (reference sequence). CDR3 length: 11 amino acids.

As DNA, the CDR3 is TGTGCCAGCAGTCCCTTATTGACAGGGGGGCCATTAGATACGCAGTATTTT. Amino acid sequence: CASSPLLTGGPLDTQYF. The V call is TRBV27, the J call TRBJ2-3; 9 nucleotides line up with TRBD1. This CDR3 has 17 amino acids. The V gene's germline CDR1 is MNHEY and CDR2 SMNVEV (reference sequence). Trimming removed 5 bases from V and 5 bases from J; junction bases left unmatched: 14.